These 9 T cell receptor beta chains were all obtained from the same sample, sequenced in a study of liver allograft versus peripheral blood T cells. Background on the study: Within transplanted livers, the T cell receptor repertoires were examined and compared against the repertoires present in the peripheral blood of liver transplant recipients.

In TCRdb, the reads were re-called with MiXCR into one record per CDR3 protein. Seen here are 7,000 to 10,000 distinct CDR3 sequences, roughly 20% observed once, and the top ten hold 4.5% to 6%. The receptors were gathered from a human patient who had a liver transplant. Some of the T cells might come from the graft donor.

With regard to this clonotype: The junction shows a germline mismatch at one end, possibly a read error. The chain couples TRBV10-1 to TRBJ2-3; D not certain. The CDR3 runs to 13 residues. Germline-derived CDR1 and CDR2 are WNHNN and SYGVQD (reference sequence). CDR3 coding DNA: TGCGCCAGCGGTGAAAGTAGCACAGATACGCAGTATTTT. Its translation is CASGESSTDTQYF.

This clonotype was counted between two and nine times. The rearrangement links TRBV28 to TRBJ1-6, with D perhaps TRBD1 (5 bases). Germline values: CDR1 MDHEN, CDR2 SYDVKM. Between the trimmed V and J ends, which lost 1 base and 5 bases, there was a span of 18 bases. The CDR3 covers 18 residues. CDR3 nucleotide sequence: TGTGCCAGCAGTTTATTGTATCGGGCGGGACCGGATAATTCACCCCTCCACTTT. Protein product: CASSLLYRAGPDNSPLHF.

There are a few counts of this clonotype. This CDR3 reads CSAREETNYGYTF. The CDR3 DNA reads TGCAGTGCTAGAGAAGAGACGAACTATGGCTACACCTTC. The V call is TRBV20-1, the J call TRBJ1-2; D not certain. The CDR3 is 13 residues long. CDR1 is DFQATT and CDR2 is SNEGSKA in the germline V gene (reference sequence). Trimming stripped 0 bases from V and 2 bases from J, with 7 bases between.

This clonotype is medium-sized by share. CDR3 coding DNA: TGCAGCGTAAGGGGGACCGCGGGAACAGATACGCAGTATTTT. As protein: CSVRGTAGTDTQYF. J is TRBJ2-3 and V is TRBV29-1, with D possibly being TRBD1 or TRBD2 (6 bases each). Looked up from germline, CDR1 is SQVTM and CDR2 is ANQGSEA. The V gene lost 6 bases and the J gene lost 3 bases, with 16 bases spanning the gap. This CDR3 comprises 14 residues.

This sequence joins TRBV18 and TRBJ2-7; D is ambiguous. Germline assignment: CDR1 KGHSH and CDR2 LQKENI. V was clipped by 3 bases and J by 0 bases, with 9 bases between them. The CDR3 loop spans 14 amino acids. This chain's CDR3 is CASSPLPSSYEQYF. CDR3 sequence (DNA): TGTGCCAGCTCACCTCTTCCTAGCTCCTACGAGCAGTACTTC.

There are a few counts of this clonotype. The chain combines TRBV28 with TRBJ2-5; 7 bases match TRBD2. Germline CDR1 is MDHEN and CDR2 is SYDVKM. V shed 6 bases, J shed 4 bases, and the junction held 8 bases outside the gene matches. CDR3 length equals 14 residues. CDR3 loop: CASSLRGSGETQYF. The CDR3 DNA reads as TGTGCCAGCAGCTTGCGGGGGAGCGGAGAGACCCAGTACTTC.

This clonotype was detected many times. This rearrangement joins TRBV24-1 to TRBJ1-2; 12 bases fit TRBD1. CDR3 length: 15 residues. The ends lost 4 bases at V and 6 bases at J; junction bases unmatched: 5. Looked up from germline, CDR1 is KGHDR and CDR2 is SFDVKD. The CDR3 protein is CATSDSGQGADGYTF. The CDR3, as DNA: TGTGCCACCAGTGACTCGGGACAGGGGGCCGATGGCTACACCTTC.

By sample fraction, this clonotype is medium-sized (0.01 to 0.1%). The V call is TRBV29-1, the J call TRBJ1-2; TRBD1 matches at 7 bases. The CDR3 runs to 12 residues. Looked up from germline, CDR1 is SQVTM and CDR2 is ANQGSEA. Trimming removed 5 bases from V and 4 bases from J; junction bases left unmatched: 4. Written as DNA, the CDR3 is TGCAGCGTTACAGGGGCGAGCTATGGCTACACCTTC. Its protein product is CSVTGASYGYTF.

This clonotype is labeled medium-sized (0.01 to 0.1%). The chain joins TRBV6-6 to TRBJ1-6; D may be TRBD1 (5 bases). CDR3 length equals 14 residues. The germline CDR1 and CDR2 sequences are MNHNY and SVGAGI (reference sequence). V shed 6 bases and J shed 7 bases, with 13 bases lying between them. The DNA of the CDR3 is TGTGCCAGCAGCCTGACAGACTTAAATTCACCCCTCCACTTT. It yields the protein CASSLTDLNSPLHF.